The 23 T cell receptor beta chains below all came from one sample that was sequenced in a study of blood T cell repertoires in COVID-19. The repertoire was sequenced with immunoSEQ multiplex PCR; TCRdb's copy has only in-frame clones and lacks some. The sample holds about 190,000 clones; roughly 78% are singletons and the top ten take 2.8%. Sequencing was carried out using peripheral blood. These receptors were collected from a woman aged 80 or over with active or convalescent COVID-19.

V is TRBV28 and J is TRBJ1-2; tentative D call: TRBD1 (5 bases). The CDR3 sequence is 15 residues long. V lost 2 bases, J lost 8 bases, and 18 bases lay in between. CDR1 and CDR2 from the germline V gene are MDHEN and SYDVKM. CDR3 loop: CASSLADGRVGGYTF. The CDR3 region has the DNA TGTGCCAGCAGTTTAGCCGATGGCAGGGTGGGAGGCTACACCTTC.

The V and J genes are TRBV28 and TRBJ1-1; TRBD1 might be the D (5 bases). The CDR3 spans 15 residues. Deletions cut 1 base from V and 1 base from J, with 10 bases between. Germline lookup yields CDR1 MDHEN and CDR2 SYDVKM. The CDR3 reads CASSLFGRENTEAFF. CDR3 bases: TGTGCCAGCAGTTTATTCGGCAGGGAGAACACTGAAGCTTTCTTT.

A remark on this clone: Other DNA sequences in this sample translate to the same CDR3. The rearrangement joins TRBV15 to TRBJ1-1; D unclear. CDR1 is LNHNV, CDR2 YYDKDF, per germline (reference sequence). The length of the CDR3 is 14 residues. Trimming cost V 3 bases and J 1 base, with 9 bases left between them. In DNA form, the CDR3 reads TGTGCCACCAGCAGGGACTCCGGGAACACTGAAGCTTTCTTT. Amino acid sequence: CATSRDSGNTEAFF.

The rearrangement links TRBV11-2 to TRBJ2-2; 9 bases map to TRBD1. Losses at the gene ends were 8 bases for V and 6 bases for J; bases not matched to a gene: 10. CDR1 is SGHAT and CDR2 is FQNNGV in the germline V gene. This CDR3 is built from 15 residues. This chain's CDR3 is CASLRAGTGSGELFF. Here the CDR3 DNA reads TGTGCCAGCCTAAGGGCCGGGACAGGGTCCGGGGAGCTGTTTTTT.

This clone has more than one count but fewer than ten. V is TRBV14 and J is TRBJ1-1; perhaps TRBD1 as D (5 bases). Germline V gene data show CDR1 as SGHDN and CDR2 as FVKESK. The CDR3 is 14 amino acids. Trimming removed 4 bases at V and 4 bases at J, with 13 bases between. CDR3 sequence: CASSLSGGFTEAFF. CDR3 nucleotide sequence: TGTGCCAGCAGCCTAAGCGGGGGTTTCACTGAAGCTTTCTTT.

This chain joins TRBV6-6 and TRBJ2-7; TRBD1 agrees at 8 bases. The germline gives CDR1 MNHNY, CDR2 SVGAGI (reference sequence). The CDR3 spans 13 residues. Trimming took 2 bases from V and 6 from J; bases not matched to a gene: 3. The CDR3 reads CASSYDRGFEQYF. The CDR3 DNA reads TGTGCCAGCAGTTACGACAGGGGTTTCGAGCAGTACTTC.

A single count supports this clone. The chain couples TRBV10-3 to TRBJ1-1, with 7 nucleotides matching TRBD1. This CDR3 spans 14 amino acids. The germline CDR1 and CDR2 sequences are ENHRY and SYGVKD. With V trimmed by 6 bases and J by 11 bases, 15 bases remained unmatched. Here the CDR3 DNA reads TGTGCCATCAGGGAGGGGGCGAGGCGGGGGAGCGCTTTCTTT. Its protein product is CAIREGARRGSAFF.

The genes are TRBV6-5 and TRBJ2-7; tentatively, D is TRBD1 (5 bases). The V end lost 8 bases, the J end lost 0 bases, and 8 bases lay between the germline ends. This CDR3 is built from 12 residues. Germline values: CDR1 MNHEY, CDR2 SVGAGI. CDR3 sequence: CASSQGSYEQYF. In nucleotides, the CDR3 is TGTGCCAGCTCGCAGGGCTCCTACGAGCAGTACTTC.

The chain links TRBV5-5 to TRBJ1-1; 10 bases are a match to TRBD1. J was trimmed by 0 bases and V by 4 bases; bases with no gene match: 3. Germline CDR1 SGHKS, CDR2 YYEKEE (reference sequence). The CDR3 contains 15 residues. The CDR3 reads CASSRQGAMNTEAFF. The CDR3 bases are TGTGCCAGCAGCAGACAGGGGGCCATGAACACTGAAGCTTTCTTT.

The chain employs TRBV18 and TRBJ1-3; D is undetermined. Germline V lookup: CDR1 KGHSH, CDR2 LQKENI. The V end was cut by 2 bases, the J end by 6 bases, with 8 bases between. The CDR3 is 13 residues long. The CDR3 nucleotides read TGTGCCAGCTCACCATTGGGCCAAAACACCATATATTTT. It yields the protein CASSPLGQNTIYF.

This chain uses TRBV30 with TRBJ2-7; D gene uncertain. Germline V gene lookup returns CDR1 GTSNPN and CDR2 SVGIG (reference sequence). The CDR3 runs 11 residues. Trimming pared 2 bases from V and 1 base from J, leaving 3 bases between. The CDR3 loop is CAWSRSYEQYF. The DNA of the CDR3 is TGTGCCTGGAGTCGTTCCTACGAGCAGTACTTC.

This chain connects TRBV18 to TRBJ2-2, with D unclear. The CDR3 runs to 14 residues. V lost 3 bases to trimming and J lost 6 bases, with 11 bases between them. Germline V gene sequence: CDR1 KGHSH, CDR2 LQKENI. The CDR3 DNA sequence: TGTGCCAGCTCACCCCTCCCGTCGTCCGGGGAGCTGTTTTTT. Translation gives CASSPLPSSGELFF. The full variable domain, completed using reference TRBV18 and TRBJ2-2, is NAGVMQNPRHLVRRRGQEARLRCSPMKGHSHVYWYRQLPEEGLKFMVYLQKENIIDESGMPKERFSAEFPKEGPSILRIQQVVRGDSAAYFCASSPLPSSGELFFGEGSRLTVL.

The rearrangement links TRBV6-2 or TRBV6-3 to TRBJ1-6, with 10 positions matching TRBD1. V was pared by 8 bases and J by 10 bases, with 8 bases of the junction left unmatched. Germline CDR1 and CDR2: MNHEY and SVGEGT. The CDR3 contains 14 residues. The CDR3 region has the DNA TGTGCCAGCTGCCGACAGGGGGCGAAATCACCCCTCCACTTT. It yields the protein CASCRQGAKSPLHF.

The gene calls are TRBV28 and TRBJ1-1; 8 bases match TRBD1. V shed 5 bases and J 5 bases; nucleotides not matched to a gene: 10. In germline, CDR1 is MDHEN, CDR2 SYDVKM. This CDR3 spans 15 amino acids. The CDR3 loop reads CASSIFGQGGTEAFF. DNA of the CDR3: TGTGCCAGCAGTATCTTTGGACAGGGTGGGACTGAAGCTTTCTTT.

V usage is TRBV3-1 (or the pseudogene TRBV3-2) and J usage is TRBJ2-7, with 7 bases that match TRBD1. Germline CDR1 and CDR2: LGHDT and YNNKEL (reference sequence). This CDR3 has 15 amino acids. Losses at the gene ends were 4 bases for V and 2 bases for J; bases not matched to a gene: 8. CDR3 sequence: CASSRRDRSPYEQYF. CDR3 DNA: TGTGCCAGCAGCCGCAGGGACAGATCACCCTACGAGCAGTACTTC.

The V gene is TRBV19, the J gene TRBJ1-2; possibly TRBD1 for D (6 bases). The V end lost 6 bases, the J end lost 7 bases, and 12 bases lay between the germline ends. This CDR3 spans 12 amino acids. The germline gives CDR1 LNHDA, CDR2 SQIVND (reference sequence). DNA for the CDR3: TGTGCCAGTAGCACACGAGGGGGTGGCTACACCTTC. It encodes CASSTRGGGYTF.

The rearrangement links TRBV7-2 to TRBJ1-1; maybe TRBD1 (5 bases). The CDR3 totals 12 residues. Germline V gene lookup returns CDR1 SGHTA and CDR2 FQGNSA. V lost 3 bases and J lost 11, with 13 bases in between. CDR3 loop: CASSLNAPGAFF. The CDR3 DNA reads TGTGCCAGCAGCTTGAATGCCCCAGGGGCTTTCTTT.

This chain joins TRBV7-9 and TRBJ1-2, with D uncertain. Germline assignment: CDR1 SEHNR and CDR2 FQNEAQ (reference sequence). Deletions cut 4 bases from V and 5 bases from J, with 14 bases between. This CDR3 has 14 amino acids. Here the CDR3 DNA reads TGTGCCAGCAGCTCACCACGGGTTTTGTATGGCTACACCTTC. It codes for CASSSPRVLYGYTF.

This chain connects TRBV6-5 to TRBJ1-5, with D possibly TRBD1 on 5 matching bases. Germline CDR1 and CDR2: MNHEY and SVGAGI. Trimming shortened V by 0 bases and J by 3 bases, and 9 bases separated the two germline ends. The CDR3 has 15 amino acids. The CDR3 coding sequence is TGTGCCAGCAGTTACTCGGCAGGGATCAATCAGCCCCAGCATTTT. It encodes CASSYSAGINQPQHF.

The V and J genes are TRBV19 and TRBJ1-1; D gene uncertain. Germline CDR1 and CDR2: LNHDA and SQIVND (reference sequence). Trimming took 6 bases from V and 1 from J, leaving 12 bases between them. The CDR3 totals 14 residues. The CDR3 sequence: CASRSDKQNTEAFF. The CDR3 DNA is TGTGCCAGTAGGAGTGACAAACAGAACACTGAAGCTTTCTTT.

The CDR3 region is CAWSVQGINEKLFF. The CDR3 DNA sequence: TGTGCCTGGAGTGTACAGGGGATTAATGAAAAACTGTTTTTT. This chain links TRBV30 with TRBJ1-4; 7 bases agree with TRBD1. Germline V gives CDR1 GTSNPN, CDR2 SVGIG (reference sequence). The CDR3 runs 14 residues. V dropped 0 bases and J dropped 4; count of bases not matched to a gene: 2. The variable domain in full, with the rest retrieved from reference TRBV30 and TRBJ1-4, is SQTIHQWPATLVQPVGSPLSLECTVEGTSNPNLYWYRQAAGRGLQLLFYSVGIGQISSEVPQNLSASRPQDRQFILSSKKLLLSDSGFYLCAWSVQGINEKLFFGSGTQLSVL.

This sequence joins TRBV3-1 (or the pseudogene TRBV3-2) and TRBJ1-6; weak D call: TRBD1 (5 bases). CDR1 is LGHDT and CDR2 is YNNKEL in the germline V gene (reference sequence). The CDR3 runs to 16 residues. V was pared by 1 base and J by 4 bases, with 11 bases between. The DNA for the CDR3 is TGTGCCAGCAGCCAAGGTTCGGCAGGGTATAATTCACCCCTCCACTTT. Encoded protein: CASSQGSAGYNSPLHF.

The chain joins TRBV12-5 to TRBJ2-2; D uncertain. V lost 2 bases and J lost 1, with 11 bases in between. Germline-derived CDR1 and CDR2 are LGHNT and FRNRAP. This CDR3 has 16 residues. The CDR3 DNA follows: TGTGCTAGTGGTTTGATAATCTCCCGGAACACCGGGGAGCTGTTTTTT. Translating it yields CASGLIISRNTGELFF.